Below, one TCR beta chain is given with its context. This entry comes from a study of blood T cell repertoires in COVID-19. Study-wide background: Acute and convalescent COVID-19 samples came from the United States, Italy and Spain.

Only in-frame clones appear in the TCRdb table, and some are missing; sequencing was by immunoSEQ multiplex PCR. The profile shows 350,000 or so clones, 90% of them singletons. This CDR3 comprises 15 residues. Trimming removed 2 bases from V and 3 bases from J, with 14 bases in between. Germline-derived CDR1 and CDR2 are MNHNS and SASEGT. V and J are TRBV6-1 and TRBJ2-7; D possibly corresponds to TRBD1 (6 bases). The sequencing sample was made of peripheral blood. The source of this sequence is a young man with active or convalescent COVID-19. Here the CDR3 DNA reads TGTGCCAGCAGTGAACAACAGGGAAACCGCTACGAGCAGTACTTC. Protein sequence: CASSEQQGNRYEQYF.